The 20 T cell receptor beta chains below come from one sample, sequenced in a study of cytomegalovirus exposure and HLA in healthy donors. Use of 60 Vbeta and 13 Jbeta primers characterized the PCR. The method was immunoSEQ multiplex PCR; TCRdb's version includes in-frame clones alone and lacks a portion of them. The sample comprises 95,000 to 150,000 clones, more than 65% of which are singletons, and 3.7% rests with the top ten. Input material: PBMCs. The receptors originated from a human donor in good health.

The chain links TRBV11-1 to TRBJ2-6, with D uncertain. Germline CDR1 reads SGHAT; CDR2 reads FQDESV (reference sequence). This CDR3 spans 15 amino acids. Trimming took off 1 base at V and 0 bases at J, with 4 bases between the two ends. The CDR3 DNA reads as TGTGCCAGCAGCTTAGGAGACTCTGGGGCCAACGTCCTGACTTTC. Protein sequence: CASSLGDSGANVLTF.

The chain employs TRBV7-9 and TRBJ1-1; tentatively, D is TRBD1 (5 bases). CDR1 and CDR2 from the germline V gene are SEHNR and FQNEAQ (reference sequence). This CDR3 has 14 amino acids. The V and J ends lost 3 bases and 3 bases respectively, with 11 bases between them. CDR3 region: CASSFQQVYTEAFF. The CDR3 DNA reads as TGTGCCAGCAGCTTCCAACAGGTGTACACTGAAGCTTTCTTT.

The V call is TRBV7-2, the J call TRBJ1-2; maybe TRBD1 (6 bases). The germline V and J ends were trimmed by 5 bases and 4 bases, with 14 bases remaining between them. Germline V CDR1 and CDR2: SGHTA, FQGNSA. This CDR3 is built from 14 residues. CDR3 nucleotides: TGTGCCAGCAGCCGAACAGGGAGGGGCTATGGCTACACCTTC. Its protein product is CASSRTGRGYGYTF.

The gene calls are TRBV13 and TRBJ2-5; weak D call: TRBD2 (7 bases). TRBJ2-7 matches the DNA end more closely, so the J call is doubtful. The CDR3 spans 14 residues. Germline values: CDR1 PRHDT, CDR2 FYEKMQ (reference sequence). The CDR3 reads CASSLTRGGYEQYF. CDR3 sequence (DNA): TGTGCCAGCAGCTTAACTAGGGGGGGGTACGAGCAGTACTTC.

The chain couples TRBV7-6 to TRBJ2-7; TRBD2 agrees at 11 bases. J was trimmed by 6 bases and V by 2 bases; bases with no gene match: 9. CDR1 and CDR2 (germline): SGHVS, FNYEAQ. This CDR3 spans 16 amino acids. DNA of the CDR3: TGTGCCAGCAGCTTACCCTCTATAACTAGCGGGAGCGAGCAGTACTTC. As protein: CASSLPSITSGSEQYF.

The genes are TRBV13 and TRBJ2-7, with D possibly being TRBD2 (5 bases). This CDR3 contains 12 residues. Germline CDR1 PRHDT, CDR2 FYEKMQ (reference sequence). Trimming took off 1 base at V and 9 bases at J, with 10 bases between the two ends. CDR3 coding DNA: TGTGCCAGCAGCTTAGCGGGGAGTGCGCAGTACTTC. Amino acids: CASSLAGSAQYF.

The chain has TRBV7-2 and TRBJ2-3; D is perhaps TRBD2 (6 bases). From germline, CDR1 is SGHTA and CDR2 FQGNSA. V lost 4 bases and J lost 3, with 11 bases in between. CDR3 length: 14 residues. The DNA of the CDR3 is TGTGCCAGCAGCTCCTTCCGGGGGACAGATACGCAGTATTTT. Protein: CASSSFRGTDTQYF.

This chain connects TRBV2 to TRBJ2-1, with 10 bases fitting TRBD2. J was trimmed by 7 bases and V by 5 bases; bases with no gene match: 5. Per germline, CDR1 SNHLY and CDR2 FYNNEI. The CDR3 is 14 amino acids. The CDR3, as DNA: TGTGCCAGCAGTTTAGCGGGAGGTCGTAATGAGCAGTTCTTC. Protein: CASSLAGGRNEQFF.

The CDR3 DNA is TGTGCCAGCAGTTTGGGACTAGCGGGGGAGCAGTACTTC. This encodes CASSLGLAGEQYF. V gene TRBV27 combines with J gene TRBJ2-7; 13 positions match TRBD2. There are 13 residues in the CDR3. Per the germline V gene, CDR1 is MNHEY and CDR2 is SMNVEV (reference sequence). J gave up 7 bases and V 3 bases, and 0 bases lay outside the gene matches.

The count of this clone is one. The chain combines TRBV5-4 with TRBJ2-5; 9 positions match TRBD1. Germline trimming cut 4 bases from V and 4 bases from J; bases unmatched to any gene: 14. Germline CDR1 reads SGHNT; CDR2 reads YYREEE (reference sequence). CDR3 length: 17 residues. The CDR3 DNA follows: TGTGCCAGCAGCCCAAAAATTACGACAGGGGGGCCAGAGACCCAGTACTTC. It is translated as CASSPKITTGGPETQYF.

The CDR3 DNA follows: TGCGCCAGCAGTCAATGGGCAGGGAGGGCGGAGACCCAGTACTTC. This translates into CASSQWAGRAETQYF. This chain joins TRBV23-1 and TRBJ2-5, with TRBD2 matching 7 bases. TRBV23-1 is recorded as an ORF, its role being uncertain. The CDR3 totals 15 residues. The trim removed 1 base at V and 5 bases at J, leaving 7 bases unmatched.

CDR3: CASGSQGSGEKLFF. The CDR3 region has the DNA TGTGCTAGTGGTTCCCAGGGGAGCGGTGAAAAACTGTTTTTT. This sequence joins TRBV12-5 and TRBJ1-4; tentatively, D is TRBD1 (6 bases). V shed 4 bases and J shed 7 bases, with 13 bases lying between them. Germline loops: CDR1 LGHNT, CDR2 FRNRAP. The CDR3 is made up of 14 amino acids.

V and J are TRBV6-1 and TRBJ2-7, with D uncertain. Germline CDR1 and CDR2: MNHNS and SASEGT. Between the trimmed V and J ends, which lost 0 bases and 0 bases, there was a span of 9 bases. There are 15 residues in the CDR3. CDR3 protein: CASSEAQAISYEQYF. The CDR3 DNA reads TGTGCCAGCAGTGAAGCGCAGGCGATCTCCTACGAGCAGTACTTC.

The rearrangement links TRBV7-9 to TRBJ2-3; D is unclear. Trimming pared 4 bases from V and 2 bases from J, leaving 16 bases between. The CDR3 runs 16 residues. Germline V lookup: CDR1 SEHNR, CDR2 FQNEAQ (reference sequence). CDR3 sequence (DNA): TGTGCCAGCAGCTCCTCGACTCGCCCCAACACAGATACGCAGTATTTT. It specifies CASSSSTRPNTDTQYF.

The V call is TRBV7-3, the J call TRBJ2-5; D may be TRBD2 (7 bases). The germline CDR1 and CDR2 sequences are SGHTA and FQGTGA. V was shortened by 3 bases and J by 3 bases, with 14 bases between the two germline ends. This CDR3 has 15 residues. This chain's CDR3 is CASSFGGLAEETQYF. The CDR3 DNA reads as TGTGCCAGCAGCTTTGGGGGGCTAGCGGAAGAGACCCAGTACTTC. Combining the CDR3 with reference TRBV7-3 and TRBJ2-5 gives the whole variable domain GAGVSQTPSNKVTEKGKYVELRCDPISGHTALYWYRQSLGQGPEFLIYFQGTGAADDSGLPNDRFFAVRPEGSVSTLKIQRTERGDSAVYLCASSFGGLAEETQYFGPGTRLLVL.

The rearrangement joins TRBV6-5 to TRBJ2-6; 8 bases map to TRBD1. This CDR3 comprises 14 residues. The ends lost 8 bases at V and 9 bases at J; junction bases unmatched: 9. Germline-derived CDR1 and CDR2 are MNHEY and SVGAGI. The CDR3, as DNA: TGTGCCAGCTCCACAGGGGGGACCGTCAACGTCCTGACTTTC. This translates into CASSTGGTVNVLTF.

The chain couples TRBV9 to TRBJ2-1; TRBD2 matches at 8 bases. The germline CDR1 and CDR2 sequences are SGDLS and YYNGEE. Trimming at V came to 0 bases and at J to 3 bases, leaving 5 bases not matched to a gene. This CDR3 has 16 residues. For the CDR3, the DNA is TGTGCCAGCAGCGTAGTTCCGGGAGGGGTCTACAATGAGCAGTTCTTC. Amino acids: CASSVVPGGVYNEQFF.

The chain employs TRBV28 and TRBJ1-1, with 8 bases that match TRBD1. J was trimmed by 1 base and V by 4 bases; bases with no gene match: 5. Germline CDR1 is MDHEN and CDR2 is SYDVKM. The CDR3 is made up of 15 amino acids. The CDR3 sequence: CASSSPGQANTEAFF. CDR3 DNA sequence: TGTGCCAGCAGTTCCCCGGGACAGGCGAACACTGAAGCTTTCTTT.

This clone was observed a few times. The chain joins TRBV6-1 to TRBJ2-5; D might be TRBD2 (5 bases). V was pared by 9 bases and J by 4 bases, with 9 bases between. Germline loops: CDR1 MNHNS, CDR2 SASEGT. The CDR3 consists of 11 residues. CDR3 region: CASIRGETQYF. In DNA form, the CDR3 reads TGTGCCAGTATCCGGGGAGAGACCCAGTACTTC.

This chain connects TRBV28 to TRBJ2-7; 7 bases are shared with TRBD1. CDR1 is MDHEN and CDR2 is SYDVKM in the germline V gene. This CDR3 has 15 amino acids. V shed 6 bases, J shed 6 bases, and the junction held 14 bases outside the gene matches. The CDR3 DNA reads as TGTGCCAGCAGACAAAGGGACAGCGATATTGGCGAGCAGTACTTC. Its translation: CASRQRDSDIGEQYF.